Listed below are T cell receptor beta chains from one sample, sequenced in a study of graft-versus-host responses after intestinal transplantation. Sequencing used immunoSEQ multiplex PCR; TCRdb keeps in-frame clones, though not all of them. The data hold about 120,000 clones, with approximately 95% observed a single time. Their specific antigens are unknown. Here the sequenced sample was unstimulated CD4+ T cells sorted from spleen or lymph node cells, taken before intestinal transplant. The receptors were gathered from a human donor who received an intestinal transplant. CDR3s include the opening cysteine and the closing phenylalanine or tryptophan. D genes are given only for firm matches. Size is omitted from some rows. Given values are once, few, many or a class for expanded clones.

abundance: -
j_gene: TRBJ2-3
d_gene: -
v_gene: TRBV7-3
CDR3aa: CASSLGITDTQYF
CDR3nt: TGTGCCAGCAGCTTGGGTATAACGGATACGCAGTATTTT

abundance: -
j_gene: TRBJ2-7
d_gene: TRBD2
v_gene: TRBV30
CDR3aa: CAWSKREFGEQYF
CDR3nt: TGTGCCTGGAGTAAGCGGGAGTTTGGGGAGCAGTACTTC

abundance: -
j_gene: TRBJ1-5
d_gene: TRBD1
v_gene: TRBV2
CDR3aa: CASSVKRQGSNQPQHF
CDR3nt: TGTGCCAGCAGTGTCAAGCGACAGGGGAGCAATCAGCCCCAGCATTTT

abundance: -
j_gene: TRBJ1-4
d_gene: -
v_gene: TRBV5-5
CDR3aa: CASSLAGKKLFF
CDR3nt: TGTGCCAGCAGCTTGGCCGGGAAAAAACTGTTTTTT

abundance: -
j_gene: TRBJ2-1
d_gene: TRBD2
v_gene: TRBV9
CDR3aa: CASSKSLAGVSEQFF
CDR3nt: TGTGCCAGCAGCAAAAGCCTAGCGGGAGTTAGCGAGCAGTTCTTC

abundance: -
j_gene: TRBJ2-7
d_gene: -
v_gene: TRBV7-8
CDR3aa: CASSLFRAYEQYF
CDR3nt: TGTGCCAGCAGCTTATTTAGGGCCTACGAGCAGTACTTC

abundance: -
j_gene: TRBJ2-7
d_gene: -
v_gene: TRBV7-9
CDR3aa: CASSLGRGGRSYEQYF
CDR3nt: TGTGCCAGCAGCTTAGGTAGGGGCGGACGCTCCTACGAGCAGTACTTC

abundance: -
j_gene: TRBJ2-1
d_gene: TRBD2
v_gene: TRBV2
CDR3aa: CATSRILAGGVHEQFF
CDR3nt: TGTGCCACCAGCCGTATACTAGCGGGAGGCGTTCATGAGCAGTTCTTC

abundance: -
j_gene: TRBJ1-1
d_gene: -
v_gene: TRBV12-5
CDR3aa: CASGLVTGRADTEAFF
CDR3nt: TGTGCTAGTGGTTTGGTAACTGGCCGGGCTGACACTGAAGCTTTCTTT

abundance: -
j_gene: TRBJ2-3
d_gene: -
v_gene: TRBV10-3
CDR3aa: CAISPTASTDTQYF
CDR3nt: TGTGCCATCAGCCCAACAGCTAGCACAGATACGCAGTATTTT

abundance: once
j_gene: TRBJ1-2
d_gene: -
v_gene: TRBV27
CDR3aa: CASSFGSAGNYGYTF
CDR3nt: TGTGCCAGCAGTTTCGGCTCGGCAGGCAACTATGGCTACACCTTC

abundance: -
j_gene: TRBJ2-7
d_gene: -
v_gene: TRBV10-3
CDR3aa: CAISESKGLNEQYF
CDR3nt: TGTGCCATCAGTGAGTCTAAGGGATTGAACGAGCAGTACTTC

abundance: -
j_gene: TRBJ2-4
d_gene: TRBD1
v_gene: TRBV7-2
CDR3aa: CASSPRQGVAKNIQYF
CDR3nt: TGTGCCAGCAGCCCCCGACAGGGGGTAGCCAAAAACATTCAGTACTTC

abundance: -
j_gene: TRBJ2-7
d_gene: TRBD2
v_gene: TRBV6-6
CDR3aa: CASRSSGRAYEQYF
CDR3nt: TGTGCCAGCAGATCTAGCGGGAGGGCCTACGAGCAGTACTTC

abundance: -
j_gene: TRBJ2-7
d_gene: -
v_gene: TRBV11-2
CDR3aa: CASNPAAGFGGEQYF
CDR3nt: TGTGCCAGCAACCCTGCTGCTGGCTTTGGTGGCGAGCAGTACTTC

abundance: -
j_gene: TRBJ2-5
d_gene: -
v_gene: TRBV28
CDR3aa: CASSLGGAGETQYF
CDR3nt: TGTGCCAGCAGTTTAGGGGGGGCTGGAGAGACCCAGTACTTC

abundance: -
j_gene: TRBJ2-4
d_gene: -
v_gene: TRBV18
CDR3aa: CASSPQGQFIQYF
CDR3nt: TGTGCCAGCTCACCCCAGGGACAATTTATTCAGTACTTC

abundance: -
j_gene: TRBJ2-5
d_gene: -
v_gene: TRBV25-1
CDR3aa: CASSTGVTLGETQYF
CDR3nt: TGTGCCAGCAGCACAGGAGTCACCCTTGGAGAGACCCAGTACTTC

abundance: -
j_gene: TRBJ1-3
d_gene: -
v_gene: TRBV4-1
CDR3aa: CASSQDASSGNTIYF
CDR3nt: TGCGCCAGCAGCCAAGATGCCAGCTCTGGAAACACCATATATTTT

abundance: -
j_gene: TRBJ1-1
d_gene: -
v_gene: TRBV2
CDR3aa: CASRDDNTEAFF
CDR3nt: TGTGCCAGCAGGGACGATAACACTGAAGCTTTCTTT

abundance: once
j_gene: TRBJ2-7
d_gene: -
v_gene: TRBV4-1
CDR3aa: CASQSGLPTYEQYF
CDR3nt: TGCGCCAGCCAGTCGGGACTCCCGACCTACGAGCAGTACTTC

abundance: -
j_gene: TRBJ1-5
d_gene: TRBD1
v_gene: TRBV6-6
CDR3aa: CASSYSRTGESQPQHF
CDR3nt: TGTGCCAGCAGTTACTCGAGGACAGGGGAAAGTCAGCCCCAGCATTTT

abundance: -
j_gene: TRBJ2-3
d_gene: -
v_gene: TRBV11-2
CDR3aa: CASSLAGVGTDTQYF
CDR3nt: TGTGCCAGCAGCTTAGCGGGAGTTGGCACAGATACGCAGTATTTT

abundance: -
j_gene: TRBJ2-4
d_gene: -
v_gene: TRBV11-2
CDR3aa: CASGEGRGRNIQYF
CDR3nt: TGTGCCAGCGGGGAGGGCAGGGGGAGAAACATTCAGTACTTC

abundance: few
j_gene: TRBJ1-4
d_gene: TRBD1
v_gene: TRBV5-8
CDR3aa: CASSVDRGFGLNEKLFF
CDR3nt: TGTGCCAGCAGCGTGGACAGGGGGTTTGGTCTTAATGAAAAACTGTTTTTT

abundance: -
j_gene: TRBJ1-5
d_gene: TRBD1
v_gene: TRBV28
CDR3aa: CASIDRGRSQHF
CDR3nt: TGTGCCAGCATTGACAGGGGTAGGTCCCAGCATTTT

abundance: -
j_gene: TRBJ1-1
d_gene: -
v_gene: TRBV6-1
CDR3aa: CASSEFYTEAFF
CDR3nt: TGTGCCAGCAGTGAATTTTACACTGAAGCTTTCTTT

abundance: -
j_gene: TRBJ2-7
d_gene: -
v_gene: TRBV20-1
CDR3aa: CSARLTYEQYF
CDR3nt: TGCAGTGCTAGACTAACCTACGAGCAGTACTTC

abundance: -
j_gene: TRBJ2-5
d_gene: -
v_gene: TRBV15
CDR3aa: CATSYSPRGTQYF
CDR3nt: TGTGCCACCAGCTATAGCCCTCGGGGGACCCAGTACTTC

abundance: few
j_gene: TRBJ2-6
d_gene: -
v_gene: TRBV6-5
CDR3aa: CASSYKASGANVLTF
CDR3nt: TGTGCCAGCAGTTACAAGGCCTCTGGGGCCAACGTCCTGACTTTC

abundance: -
j_gene: TRBJ2-3
d_gene: TRBD2
v_gene: TRBV14
CDR3aa: CASSLPGGRSGTQYF
CDR3nt: TGTGCCAGCAGCCTCCCGGGAGGAAGGTCCGGTACGCAGTATTTT

abundance: -
j_gene: TRBJ2-1
d_gene: -
v_gene: TRBV21-1
CDR3aa: CASSKVGSGTSGRKCNNEQFF
CDR3nt: -

abundance: -
j_gene: TRBJ2-3
d_gene: TRBD2
v_gene: TRBV5-1
CDR3aa: CASSPSLAADTQYF
CDR3nt: TGCGCCAGCAGCCCGAGCCTAGCGGCAGATACGCAGTATTTT

abundance: -
j_gene: TRBJ2-1
d_gene: -
v_gene: TRBV20-1
CDR3aa: CSASIDNEQFF
CDR3nt: TGCAGTGCTAGCATCGACAATGAGCAGTTCTTC

abundance: -
j_gene: TRBJ2-7
d_gene: -
v_gene: TRBV20-1
CDR3aa: CSAVAVHEQYF
CDR3nt: TGCAGTGCGGTAGCTGTCCACGAGCAGTACTTC

abundance: -
j_gene: TRBJ1-1
d_gene: TRBD1
v_gene: TRBV2
CDR3aa: CASSEGTGDGCTEAFF
CDR3nt: TGTGCCAGCAGTGAAGGGACAGGGGACGGTTGCACTGAAGCTTTCTTT

abundance: -
j_gene: TRBJ2-1
d_gene: TRBD2
v_gene: TRBV6-5
CDR3aa: CASRGDYSYNEQFF
CDR3nt: TGTGCCAGCAGGGGGGACTATTCCTACAATGAGCAGTTCTTC

abundance: -
j_gene: TRBJ1-4
d_gene: TRBD1
v_gene: TRBV18
CDR3aa: CASSRGANEKLFF
CDR3nt: TGTGCCAGCTCCAGGGGGGCTAATGAAAAACTGTTTTTT

abundance: -
j_gene: TRBJ1-1
d_gene: -
v_gene: TRBV7-8
CDR3aa: CASSLATGGPEAFF
CDR3nt: TGTGCCAGCAGCTTAGCGACAGGAGGTCCTGAAGCTTTCTTT

abundance: -
j_gene: TRBJ2-2
d_gene: TRBD1
v_gene: TRBV28
CDR3aa: CASRQSGTGAGELFF
CDR3nt: TGTGCCAGCAGACAATCCGGGACAGGGGCCGGGGAGCTGTTTTTT

abundance: -
j_gene: TRBJ1-1
d_gene: -
v_gene: TRBV28
CDR3aa: CASQGYMNTEAFF
CDR3nt: TGTGCCAGCCAGGGGTACATGAACACTGAAGCTTTCTTT

abundance: -
j_gene: TRBJ2-1
d_gene: -
v_gene: TRBV29-1
CDR3aa: CSGTEVFYNEQFF
CDR3nt: TGCAGCGGGACGGAAGTTTTCTACAATGAGCAGTTCTTC

abundance: once
j_gene: TRBJ1-5
d_gene: TRBD1
v_gene: TRBV29-1
CDR3aa: CSVVGQGSNQPQHF
CDR3nt: TGCAGCGTTGTGGGACAGGGCTCCAATCAGCCCCAGCATTTT

abundance: -
j_gene: TRBJ1-2
d_gene: -
v_gene: TRBV5-5
CDR3aa: CASSSEQGMGYTF
CDR3nt: TGTGCCAGCAGCTCAGAACAGGGTATGGGCTACACCTTC

abundance: -
j_gene: TRBJ1-2
d_gene: TRBD1
v_gene: TRBV5-1
CDR3aa: CASSWGQINYGYTF
CDR3nt: TGCGCCAGCAGCTGGGGACAGATTAACTATGGCTACACCTTC

abundance: -
j_gene: TRBJ2-7
d_gene: -
v_gene: TRBV5-4
CDR3aa: CASSLDQHEQYF
CDR3nt: TGTGCCAGCAGCTTGGATCAGCACGAGCAGTACTTC

abundance: -
j_gene: TRBJ2-1
d_gene: -
v_gene: TRBV21-1
CDR3aa: CAGANEQFF
CDR3nt: TGTGCCGGGGCCAATGAGCAGTTCTTC

abundance: -
j_gene: TRBJ1-1
d_gene: TRBD1
v_gene: TRBV4-2
CDR3aa: CASSQEQGRGNTEAFF
CDR3nt: TGTGCCAGCAGCCAAGAACAGGGGAGGGGGAACACTGAAGCTTTCTTT

abundance: once
j_gene: TRBJ1-1
d_gene: -
v_gene: TRBV7-6
CDR3aa: CASSLQGNTEAFF
CDR3nt: TGTGCCAGCAGCCTCCAGGGAAACACTGAAGCTTTCTTT

abundance: once
j_gene: TRBJ1-5
d_gene: -
v_gene: TRBV6-1
CDR3aa: CASRDRHQTYQPQHF
CDR3nt: TGTGCCAGCAGGGACCGACACCAAACTTATCAGCCCCAGCATTTT

abundance: -
j_gene: TRBJ1-5
d_gene: -
v_gene: TRBV19
CDR3aa: CASSRDLLAVTNQPQHF
CDR3nt: TGTGCCAGTAGTAGAGACTTGTTGGCGGTCACTAATCAGCCCCAGCATTTT

abundance: -
j_gene: TRBJ2-7
d_gene: -
v_gene: TRBV28
CDR3aa: CASTPRPSYEQYF
CDR3nt: TGTGCCAGCACTCCACGGCCCTCCTACGAGCAGTACTTC

abundance: once
j_gene: TRBJ1-3
d_gene: TRBD1
v_gene: TRBV5-4
CDR3aa: CASSFGTGASNNPGNTIYF
CDR3nt: TGTGCCAGCAGCTTTGGGACAGGGGCTTCAAATAATCCTGGAAACACCATATATTTT

abundance: -
j_gene: TRBJ2-7
d_gene: TRBD1
v_gene: TRBV14
CDR3aa: CASSHSTGSYEQYF
CDR3nt: TGTGCCAGCAGCCACTCGACAGGGTCCTACGAGCAGTACTTC

abundance: few
j_gene: TRBJ1-5
d_gene: -
v_gene: TRBV6-5
CDR3aa: CASSYSRELNQPQHF
CDR3nt: TGTGCCAGCAGTTACTCGAGGGAGCTCAATCAGCCCCAGCATTTT

abundance: -
j_gene: TRBJ1-6
d_gene: -
v_gene: TRBV6-5
CDR3aa: CASSYSRDWHSPLHF
CDR3nt: TGTGCCAGCAGTTACTCGAGGGATTGGCATTCACCCCTCCACTTT